This TCR beta chain was identified during a study of blood T cell repertoires in COVID-19 (dated by TCRdb to about 2020). General notes on the study: The collaborator samples originated in the United States, Italy and Spain and spanned the acute and convalescent phases of COVID-19. The prospective study material was composed of cDNA or gDNA derived from T cells, B-cell-depleted T cells, or PBMCs. Where available, HLA class I and class II types were taken from metadata supplied by the sample provider and were not determined by assay-based typing. The samples were drawn from two sources: the first 160 participants of the ongoing ImmuneRACE study, and over 1,000 subjects contributed by 6 global collaborators. The dataset comprised deeply sampled blood TCRbeta repertoires from subjects exposed to, actively infected with, or recovered from COVID-19. A de-identified subject ID, COVID-19 status, age in years and sex were almost always included in the sample metadata. The repertoires were released in a freely available public database intended as a resource for research on the immune response to SARS-CoV-2.

V is clipped by 5 bases and J by 1 base, and the sequence between their germline boundaries is 20 bases long. Its CDR3 holds 18 amino acids, cysteine through phenylalanine. Only the CDR3 part of the read is kept: 54 bases, read in frame from the first base. Sequences MDHEN (CDR1) and SYDVKM (CDR2) are obtained from the germline V gene. What the work shows at the level of the full study, not this receptor alone: The amount of clinical and demographic metadata varied by source and participant and was provided uncurated.

The immunoSEQ Assay, a bias-controlled multiplex PCR, was used to amplify TCRbeta CDR3 regions from genomic DNA. The published analysis was carried out like this. The number of nucleated cells in each sample was estimated from the amplification of reference gene primers within the assay. To quantify the absolute abundance of each unique TCRbeta CDR3 rearrangement, sequence reads were collapsed and filtered. Productive Simpson clonality was computed per sample as the square root of Simpson's diversity index over productive rearrangements. TCRdb provides this immuneACCESS table in a form limited to in-frame rearrangements. Some clones are lacking; in checked studies, under half of them reflect an unresolved V gene, and why the rest are absent is not known. That table furnishes V, J and clone size, whereas the DNA furnished D and trimming. The sample records about 96,000 clones, roughly 89% of which are singletons. The ten largest clones capture more than 3.5% of the sample.

To note about this clone: No cognate antigen has been identified for it. No base qualities exist here, and no much larger clone lies one base off it.

One collaborating source in Seattle enrolled patients while the patients were actively infected and followed the patients over time throughout the course of disease. Whole blood was collected in K2EDTA tubes by collaborating institutions according to the institutions' own protocols. For TCRbeta analysis, collaborators shipped samples as frozen whole blood, isolated PBMCs, or DNA extracted from either of those sample types. The sample comprised peripheral blood. The rearranged segments are TRBV28 and TRBJ2-2; the D segment cannot be called with confidence. The receptor was derived from a human donor with COVID-19, enrolled during active disease. The donor label of this sample is uncertain. The DNA reads as follows: TGTGCCAGCAGTCCTCGACCCGACATTTACCTGAACACCGGGGAGCTGTTTTTT. This sequence encodes CASSPRPDIYLNTGELFF.